This paragraph reports one T cell receptor (beta chain). The data were taken from a study of blood T cell repertoires in COVID-19. About the study: Samples taken during acute and convalescent COVID-19 were collected in the United States, Italy and Spain. Sample material is recorded as cDNA or gDNA derived from T cells, B-cell-depleted T cells, or PBMCs.

Authors' data handling: Nucleated cell number was recorded as an estimate derived from reference gene primer amplification. The protocol was immunoSEQ multiplex PCR, while the TCRdb copy is restricted to in-frame clones and leaves out a portion. V and J calls and clone size are as listed in that table; D and trimming were resolved from the DNA. The sample shows more than 90,000 clones, about nine tenths of them seen only once. This sequence was found in a man aged 50-59 years with acute or convalescent COVID-19. The material sequenced was peripheral blood.

CDR3 coding DNA: TGTGCCAGCAGCCAAGTAGTAATAAGGAACACCGGGGAGCTGTTTTTT. It is translated as CASSQVVIRNTGELFF. This sequence joins TRBV3-1 (or the pseudogene TRBV3-2) and TRBJ2-2, with D uncertain. The V end was cut by 1 base, the J end by 1 base, with 10 bases between. The CDR3 runs 16 residues. Germline CDR1 is LGHDT and CDR2 is YNNKEL (reference sequence).